A selection of T cell receptor beta chains follows, all from one sample in a study of blood T cell repertoires in COVID-19. Method: immunoSEQ multiplex PCR; TCRdb's copy keeps in-frame clones and lacks some. The table has approximately 67,000 clones, under 95% seen once. Material for sequencing was peripheral blood. These receptors were taken from an older woman with active COVID-19. Each CDR3 is given with its conserved first and last residue. A D gene is named only where the DNA matches it firmly. The size field is filled for only some rows; it gives once, few, many or a size class.

D gene,V gene,J gene,clone size,CDR3 protein,CDR3 DNA
-,TRBV6-1,TRBJ2-1,-,CASSEVRGYNEQFF,TGTGCCAGCAGTGAAGTCAGGGGCTACAATGAGCAGTTCTTC
TRBD2,TRBV4-1,TRBJ2-7,-,CASTRTSGHYEQYF,TGCGCCAGCACGCGGACTAGCGGCCACTACGAGCAGTACTTC
TRBD2,TRBV3-1/TRBV3-2,TRBJ2-3,-,CASSHGLAGGLFTDTQYF,TGTGCCAGCAGCCACGGACTAGCGGGAGGGCTGTTTACAGATACGCAGTATTTT
-,TRBV30,TRBJ2-2,-,CAWSKLEAGELFF,TGTGCCTGGAGTAAACTAGAGGCCGGGGAGCTGTTTTTT
-,TRBV6-5,TRBJ2-5,-,CASSYSPIGGQETQYF,TGTGCCAGCAGTTACTCCCCAATCGGGGGTCAAGAGACCCAGTACTTC
TRBD2,TRBV3-1/TRBV3-2,TRBJ2-1,-,CASSQDPGTINEQFF,TGTGCCAGCAGCCAAGACCCCGGGACTATAAATGAGCAGTTCTTC
TRBD2,TRBV6-4,TRBJ2-4,-,CASSDSGEGNIQYF,TGTGCCAGCAGTGACTCGGGGGAGGGCAACATTCAGTACTTC
-,TRBV5-6,TRBJ2-2,-,CASSLVGRQRTGELFF,TGTGCCAGCAGCTTGGTTGGTAGGCAGAGGACCGGGGAGCTGTTTTTT
TRBD1,TRBV7-6,TRBJ2-2,few,CASSLMTGSAGELFF,TGTGCCAGCAGCTTAATGACAGGGAGTGCCGGGGAGCTGTTTTTT
TRBD2,TRBV4-2,TRBJ2-1,few,CASSQDFGREAYNEQFF,TGTGCCAGCAGCCAAGACTTTGGGCGGGAGGCTTACAATGAGCAGTTCTTC
TRBD1,TRBV6-1,TRBJ2-7,once,CASSEYGTGVEQYF,TGTGCCAGCAGTGAATATGGGACAGGGGTCGAGCAGTACTTC
TRBD1,TRBV28,TRBJ1-2,-,CASSLQGEGYGYTF,TGTGCCAGCAGTTTACAGGGGGAAGGGTATGGCTACACCTTC
TRBD1,TRBV6-5,TRBJ1-2,few,CASRQGAYGYTF,TGTGCCAGCAGACAGGGGGCTTATGGCTACACCTTC
-,TRBV18,TRBJ1-1,-,CASSPRVLRDAQEAFF,TGTGCCAGCTCACCACGTGTGTTGCGGGACGCACAAGAAGCTTTCTTT
TRBD1,TRBV28,TRBJ2-1,-,CASSLSSQGAKYNEQFF,TGTGCCAGCAGTTTATCGTCTCAGGGGGCGAAGTACAATGAGCAGTTCTTC
TRBD2,TRBV10-1,TRBJ2-3,-,CASSEGGRDSDTQYF,TGCGCCAGCAGTGAGGGCGGGAGGGATTCAGATACGCAGTATTTT
-,TRBV27,TRBJ2-7,-,CASSEGILYEQYF,TGTGCCAGCAGCGAGGGTATACTCTACGAGCAGTACTTC
-,TRBV6-5,TRBJ1-1,once,CASSSRDGGEAFF,TGTGCCAGCAGTAGCCGGGACGGGGGTGAAGCTTTCTTT
TRBD1,TRBV28,TRBJ1-6,-,CASSPTGGLNSPLHF,TGTGCCAGCAGTCCGACAGGGGGCCTTAATTCACCCCTCCACTTT
-,TRBV28,TRBJ2-5,-,CASSPYRGAGETQYF,TGTGCCAGCAGTCCCTACCGGGGGGCTGGAGAGACCCAGTACTTC
-,TRBV28,TRBJ1-6,-,CASSFSRQGGSPLHF,TGTGCCAGCAGTTTTTCAAGGCAGGGAGGGTCACCCCTCCACTTT
-,TRBV4-1,TRBJ1-6,-,CASSTGGEPLHF,TGCGCCAGCAGTACGGGTGGCGAACCCCTCCACTTT
-,TRBV28,TRBJ1-4,-,CASSLPATNEKLFF,TGTGCCAGCAGTTTACCCGCAACTAATGAAAAACTGTTTTTT
TRBD1,TRBV18,TRBJ1-1,-,CASSTQQGASGTEAFF,TGTGCCAGCTCAACCCAGCAGGGGGCGAGTGGCACTGAAGCTTTCTTT
-,TRBV20-1,TRBJ2-1,-,CSASVTANEQFF,TGCAGTGCTAGTGTTACAGCCAATGAGCAGTTCTTC
TRBD2,TRBV6-4,TRBJ2-7,few,CASSSEGGRAGEQYF,TGTGCCAGCAGTTCCGAGGGCGGGAGGGCCGGCGAGCAGTACTTC
-,TRBV2,TRBJ2-5,-,CATSNGIGLWTQYF,TGTGCCACCTCAAACGGGATTGGTTTATGGACCCAGTACTTC
TRBD2,TRBV5-1,TRBJ2-1,-,CASSRASGSYEQFF,TGCGCCAGCAGTCGGGCTAGCGGGAGTTATGAGCAGTTCTTC
TRBD1,TRBV11-2,TRBJ2-1,-,CASSLSTGAEQFF,TGTGCCAGCAGCTTATCTACAGGGGCTGAGCAGTTCTTC
-,TRBV18,TRBJ2-3,-,CASSPTRRGSTDTQYF,TGTGCCAGCTCACCAACACGTCGGGGTAGCACAGATACGCAGTATTTT
TRBD1,TRBV7-6,TRBJ1-1,-,CASSPGQGNSEAFF,TGTGCCAGCAGCCCCGGACAGGGAAACTCTGAAGCTTTCTTT
TRBD1,TRBV9,TRBJ1-6,-,CASSGDSGLLALHF,TGTGCCAGCAGCGGGGACAGCGGGCTTCTTGCCCTCCACTTT
TRBD1,TRBV5-4,TRBJ2-5,-,CASSPRTGRGPQETQYF,TGTGCCAGCAGCCCCCGGACAGGGAGAGGGCCCCAAGAGACCCAGTACTTC
-,TRBV27,TRBJ2-2,-,CASSQTGLGGELFF,TGTGCCAGCAGTCAAACAGGGTTGGGCGGGGAGCTGTTTTTT
TRBD2,TRBV5-1,TRBJ2-1,once,CASSPSSGFYNEQFF,TGCGCCAGCAGCCCCTCTAGCGGGTTCTACAATGAGCAGTTCTTC
TRBD2,TRBV5-1,TRBJ2-3,-,CASSLLAGGRPDTQYF,TGCGCCAGCAGCTTACTAGCGGGAGGGAGACCAGATACGCAGTATTTT
TRBD2,TRBV24-1,TRBJ2-2,-,CATSGLTSGTNTGELFF,TGTGCCACCAGTGGTTTAACTAGCGGGACAAACACCGGGGAGCTGTTTTTT
TRBD2,TRBV2,TRBJ2-1,-,CASSEVGGSYNEQFF,TGTGCCAGCAGTGAGGTGGGAGGGTCCTACAATGAGCAGTTCTTC
-,TRBV7-2,TRBJ1-1,-,CASSPGVGVGNTEAFF,TGTGCCAGCAGTCCAGGGGTGGGTGTAGGGAACACTGAAGCTTTCTTT
-,TRBV30,TRBJ1-1,-,CAWQGNTEAFF,TGTGCCTGGCAGGGCAACACTGAAGCTTTCTTT
TRBD1,TRBV7-9,TRBJ2-2,-,CASRRGTGGPTGELFF,TGTGCCAGCAGAAGAGGGACAGGGGGTCCCACCGGGGAGCTGTTTTTT
TRBD1,TRBV24-1,TRBJ2-3,-,CATSAIYGANRGREDTQYF,TGTGCCACCAGTGCGATTTACGGGGCGAACAGGGGGCGAGAAGATACGCAGTATTTT
-,TRBV15,TRBJ2-6,-,CATTPSPTGPGANVLTF,TGTGCCACCACCCCGTCCCCAACAGGGCCCGGGGCCAACGTCCTGACTTTC
-,TRBV5-4,TRBJ1-2,-,CASSLDRHYGYTF,TGTGCCAGCAGCTTGGACAGGCACTATGGCTACACCTTC
TRBD1,TRBV18,TRBJ1-1,-,CASYPDRGNTEAFF,TGTGCCAGCTACCCGGACAGGGGGAACACTGAAGCTTTCTTT
-,TRBV14,TRBJ2-1,-,CASRREGLSEQFF,TGTGCCAGCAGGCGGGAAGGACTAAGTGAGCAGTTCTTC
-,TRBV5-4,TRBJ2-3,-,CASSRRGAGTSTDTQYF,TGTGCCAGCAGCCGGAGGGGAGCGGGCACTAGCACAGATACGCAGTATTTT
TRBD1,TRBV15,TRBJ2-2,-,CATSRGQRFNTGELFF,TGTGCCACCAGCAGGGGACAGAGATTTAACACCGGGGAGCTGTTTTTT
-,TRBV3-1/TRBV3-2,TRBJ1-3,-,CASSPAAQVGNTIYF,TGTGCCAGCAGCCCCGCCGCCCAGGTTGGAAACACCATATATTTT
-,TRBV5-1,TRBJ1-5,-,CASSFGGREPQHF,TGCGCCAGCAGCTTCGGGGGGCGTGAGCCCCAGCATTTT
TRBD1,TRBV27,TRBJ1-5,-,CASSRAGTGINQPQHF,TGTGCCAGCAGCCGCGCCGGGACAGGGATCAATCAGCCCCAGCATTTT
-,TRBV28,TRBJ1-6,-,CASTSWGDVSPSPLHF,TGTGCCAGCACCTCGTGGGGGGACGTCTCCCCCTCACCCCTCCACTTT
-,TRBV6-5,TRBJ1-1,-,CASSYSELAEAFF,TGTGCCAGCAGTTACTCGGAGTTGGCTGAAGCTTTCTTT